Shown below are 13 T cell receptor beta chains from a single sample sequenced in a study of identifying expanded T cells in peripheral blood. Here immunoSEQ multiplex PCR was the method, and the copy in TCRdb shows in-frame clones only, minus some. The sample lists about 58,000 clones, approximately 80% occurring once. Sequenced: blood. The receptor source for this set is a person aged 18-69 years in good health.

The chain couples TRBV11-2 to TRBJ2-1; no definite D call. The CDR3 loop spans 15 amino acids. V was cut by 0 bases and J by 8 bases, with 14 bases left in between. In germline, CDR1 is SGHAT, CDR2 FQNNGV. CDR3 in amino acids: CASSLEAAEWDEQFF. The CDR3 nucleotides are TGTGCCAGCAGCTTAGAGGCGGCAGAGTGGGATGAGCAGTTCTTC.

The chain links TRBV30 to TRBJ2-5, with D possibly being TRBD2 (5 bases). CDR1 GTSNPN and CDR2 SVGIG come from the germline V gene (reference sequence). The CDR3 covers 11 residues. V was clipped by 5 bases and J by 2 bases, with 6 bases between them. In nucleotides, the CDR3 is TGTGCCTGGGAGCGGCAAGAGACCCAGTACTTC. Encoded protein: CAWERQETQYF.

This chain joins TRBV5-8 and TRBJ2-6, with TRBD2 as a possible D gene (6 bases). Looked up from germline, CDR1 is SGHTS and CDR2 is YDEGEE. This CDR3 region has 16 residues. The V and J ends lost 0 bases and 4 bases respectively, with 11 bases between them. CDR3 region: CASSLARGSGANVLTF. The CDR3 nucleotides read TGTGCCAGCAGCTTGGCGCGGGGATCCGGGGCCAACGTCCTGACTTTC. The full variable domain, with the rest looked up from reference TRBV5-8 and TRBJ2-6, is EAGVTQSPTHLIKTRGQQATLRCSPISGHTSVYWYQQALGLGLQFLLWYDEGEERNRGNFPPRFSGRQFPNYSSELNVNALELEDSALYLCASSLARGSGANVLTFGAGSRLTVL.

The chain employs TRBV6-6 and TRBJ2-2, with TRBD1 as a possible D gene (5 bases). CDR3 size: 14 residues. Trimming removed 3 bases at V and 1 base at J, with 6 bases between. CDR1 and CDR2 (germline): MNHNY, SVGAGI (reference sequence). CDR3 DNA sequence: TGTGCCAGCAGTTATACAGGGAACACCGGGGAGCTGTTTTTT. Translation gives CASSYTGNTGELFF.

The J gene is TRBJ2-7, the V gene TRBV6-1; 7 positions match TRBD1. Losses at the gene ends were 6 bases for V and 2 bases for J; bases not matched to a gene: 4. Germline V gene data show CDR1 as MNHNS and CDR2 as SASEGT. The CDR3 length is 13 residues. The CDR3 region is CASRGTATYEQYF. CDR3 bases: TGTGCCAGCAGAGGGACAGCTACCTACGAGCAGTACTTC.

CDR3 amino acids: CASSFYRGHEQFF. CDR3 nucleotide sequence: TGTGCCAGCAGTTTCTACAGGGGACATGAGCAGTTCTTC. The J gene is TRBJ2-1, the V gene TRBV6-5; 7 bases fit TRBD1. The germline V gene has CDR1 MNHEY and CDR2 SVGAGI. The CDR3 is 13 residues long. V gave up 4 bases and J gave up 8 bases; unmatched junction bases: 5.

The V call is TRBV5-4, the J call TRBJ1-2; TRBD1 matches 10 bases. The CDR3 is 13 residues long. Germline CDR1 reads SGHNT; CDR2 reads YYREEE (reference sequence). With V trimmed by 6 bases and J by 8 bases, 7 bases remained unmatched. The CDR3 coding sequence is TGTGCCAGCACCCCGGACAGGGGGAGCGGCTACACCTTC. It yields the protein CASTPDRGSGYTF.

The V gene is TRBV18, the J gene TRBJ2-3, with 11 bases lining up with TRBD2. Germline lookup yields CDR1 KGHSH and CDR2 LQKENI. CDR3 length: 18 amino acids. Trimming took 1 base from V and 4 from J; bases not matched to a gene: 10. CDR3 protein: CASSPLLSSGRSADTQYF. As DNA, the CDR3 is TGTGCCAGCTCACCACTTCTCTCTAGCGGGAGGAGTGCAGATACGCAGTATTTT.

Turning to this clone: It may be a read error: a sequence one base away is much more abundant. The identical CDR3 is also encoded by other nucleotide sequences in the sample. The chain has TRBV6-4 and TRBJ2-3, with 7 positions matching TRBD2. The germline V gene has CDR1 MRHNA and CDR2 SNTAGT. This CDR3 has 14 residues. Losses at the gene ends were 3 bases for V and 1 base for J; bases not matched to a gene: 1. CDR3 sequence reads: CASSERGGTDTQYF. In DNA, the CDR3 is TGTGCCAGCAGTGAACGGGGGGGCACAGATACGCAGTATTTT.

The chain links TRBV29-1 to TRBJ1-1; possibly TRBD1 for D (5 bases). The CDR3 totals 14 residues. With 4 bases removed from V and 1 base from J, the gap between germline ends came to 13 bases. Per germline, CDR1 SQVTM and CDR2 ANQGSEA. The CDR3 DNA reads TGCAGCGTTGGAGTTCCAGGGCCGAACACTGAAGCTTTCTTT. Amino acids: CSVGVPGPNTEAFF.

The rearrangement joins TRBV2 to TRBJ2-5; D possibly corresponds to TRBD2 (6 bases). CDR3 length equals 14 residues. Germline values: CDR1 SNHLY, CDR2 FYNNEI. V was pared by 8 bases and J by 4 bases, with 17 bases between. The CDR3 sequence: CASAPGPGGETQYF. CDR3 DNA sequence: TGTGCCAGCGCCCCGGGACCCGGGGGAGAGACCCAGTACTTC.

This chain joins TRBV2 and TRBJ2-7, with D maybe TRBD2 (5 bases). The CDR3 sequence is 11 residues long. Germline values: CDR1 SNHLY, CDR2 FYNNEI. Trimming pared 11 bases from V and 2 bases from J, leaving 10 bases between. CDR3 DNA sequence: TGTGCCGTACTAGAAACCTACGAGCAGTACTTC. This sequence encodes CAVLETYEQYF.

The rearrangement links TRBV2 to TRBJ2-1, with 7 bases identical to TRBD1. The CDR3 extends over 14 amino acids. Germline-derived CDR1 and CDR2 are SNHLY and FYNNEI. The ends lost 6 bases at V and 4 bases at J; junction bases unmatched: 6. The CDR3 loop reads CASRDRARYNEQFF. In nucleotides, the CDR3 is TGTGCCAGCAGAGACAGGGCGAGATACAATGAGCAGTTCTTC.